One sample yielded the 29 T cell receptor beta chains listed below, sequenced in a study of blood T cell repertoires in COVID-19. The data were produced by immunoSEQ multiplex PCR, yet TCRdb's version contains in-frame clones alone and is incomplete. The data show 200,000 to 250,000 clones, 84% seen once. Input material: peripheral blood. These receptors were collected from a man between 45 and 60 years old with active or convalescent COVID-19.

This chain joins TRBV28 and TRBJ1-4; 9 nucleotides line up with TRBD1. The CDR3 runs to 15 residues. V gave up 1 base and J gave up 7 bases; unmatched junction bases: 4. CDR1 is MDHEN and CDR2 is SYDVKM in the germline V gene. CDR3 loop: CASSLSGTGTEKLFF. The CDR3 region has the DNA TGTGCCAGCAGTTTATCCGGGACAGGGACTGAAAAACTGTTTTTT. The full variable domain, in which reference TRBV28 and TRBJ1-4 provide the parts outside the CDR3, is DVKVTQSSRYLVKRTGEKVFLECVQDMDHENMFWYRQDPGLGLRLIYFSYDVKMKEKGDIPEGYSVSREKKERFSLILESASTNQTSMYLCASSLSGTGTEKLFFGSGTQLSVL.

The chain employs TRBV18 and TRBJ1-4, with 7 nucleotides matching TRBD1. The CDR3 spans 16 residues. Germline assignment: CDR1 KGHSH and CDR2 LQKENI. Trimming removed 4 bases from V and 8 bases from J; junction bases left unmatched: 13. The chain's CDR3 is CASSLSQQGTGEKLFF. CDR3 DNA: TGTGCCAGCTCACTATCCCAACAGGGGACGGGCGAAAAACTGTTTTTT.

This clone was seen only a few times. This chain joins TRBV28 and TRBJ1-5; 8 bases map to TRBD1. The V gene's germline CDR1 is MDHEN and CDR2 SYDVKM. V shed 5 bases and J 10 bases; nucleotides not matched to a gene: 13. The CDR3 has 15 amino acids. DNA for the CDR3: TGTGCCAGCAGTCCTCGGGTGGGCAGGGGGCGACCCCAGCATTTT. This gives the protein CASSPRVGRGRPQHF. Supplemented by reference TRBV28 and TRBJ1-5, the full variable domain reads DVKVTQSSRYLVKRTGEKVFLECVQDMDHENMFWYRQDPGLGLRLIYFSYDVKMKEKGDIPEGYSVSREKKERFSLILESASTNQTSMYLCASSPRVGRGRPQHFGDGTRLSIL.

This chain uses TRBV10-3 with TRBJ2-7, with 7 bases that match TRBD1. J gave up 2 bases and V 2 bases, and 9 bases lay outside the gene matches. The CDR3 loop spans 16 amino acids. Germline V gene lookup returns CDR1 ENHRY and CDR2 SYGVKD. The CDR3 region has the DNA TGTGCCATCAGTGAGCCTCCCGGGACAGCGGCCTACGAGCAGTACTTC. This sequence encodes CAISEPPGTAAYEQYF.

This chain joins TRBV19 and TRBJ1-4; D unclear. This CDR3 spans 14 amino acids. Germline-derived CDR1 and CDR2 are LNHDA and SQIVND (reference sequence). Deletions cut 3 bases from V and 8 bases from J, with 13 bases between. Here the CDR3 reads CASSIYRSREKLFF. The CDR3, as DNA: TGTGCCAGTAGTATCTACCGTTCGAGGGAAAAACTGTTTTTT.

The chain combines TRBV10-3 with TRBJ2-7, with TRBD1 matching 9 bases. Germline V gene data show CDR1 as ENHRY and CDR2 as SYGVKD. The CDR3 is 15 amino acids. J gave up 1 base and V 6 bases, and 7 bases lay outside the gene matches. The CDR3 nucleotides are TGTGCCATCAGGGGCCCGGGACAGGGATCCTACGAGCAGTACTTC. This codes for CAIRGPGQGSYEQYF.

The CDR3 DNA reads TGTGCCAGCAGTTGGCGGGGTCAAGAGACCCAGTACTTC. This codes for CASSWRGQETQYF. The chain has TRBV6-5 and TRBJ2-5, with TRBD2 as a possible D gene (6 bases). Germline V gene lookup returns CDR1 MNHEY and CDR2 SVGAGI. This CDR3 is 13 amino acids long. V lost 4 bases and J lost 2, with 8 bases in between.

This clone showed up just once. The rearrangement uses TRBV5-1 and TRBJ2-5, with TRBD1 as a possible D gene (6 bases). The CDR3 runs to 15 residues. Germline CDR1 reads SGHRS; CDR2 reads YFSETQ. Trimming took off 4 bases at V and 3 bases at J, with 16 bases between the two ends. The CDR3 protein is CASSASGTPEETQYF. For the CDR3, the DNA is TGCGCCAGCAGCGCCTCCGGGACACCAGAAGAGACCCAGTACTTC.

V usage is TRBV28 and J usage is TRBJ2-1; 7 bases map to TRBD2. Germline trimming cut 6 bases from V and 3 bases from J; bases unmatched to any gene: 17. The CDR3 is 18 residues long. Germline V gene lookup returns CDR1 MDHEN and CDR2 SYDVKM. This CDR3 is CASSYEILAERNYNEQFF. CDR3 bases: TGTGCCAGCAGCTACGAAATCCTAGCGGAGAGAAACTACAATGAGCAGTTCTTC.

This rearrangement joins TRBV6-1 to TRBJ1-2, with TRBD1 as a possible D gene (6 bases). CDR3 length: 13 residues. The germline V and J ends were trimmed by 2 bases and 7 bases, with 11 bases remaining between them. The V gene's germline CDR1 is MNHNS and CDR2 SASEGT. The CDR3, as DNA: TGTGCCAGCAGTGAAACAGGGTTGGGTGGCTACACCTTC. Protein product: CASSETGLGGYTF.

The chain is built from TRBV6-5 and TRBJ1-2; D gene unclear. The CDR3 is 13 residues long. Trimming took off 5 bases at V and 2 bases at J, with 9 bases between the two ends. CDR1 and CDR2 from the germline V gene are MNHEY and SVGAGI. DNA for the CDR3: TGTGCCAGCAGTCCCGACACGAACTATGGCTACACCTTC. Its protein product is CASSPDTNYGYTF.

The rearrangement uses TRBV7-3 and TRBJ1-1, with D uncertain. The CDR3 loop spans 13 amino acids. The V gene's germline CDR1 is SGHTA and CDR2 FQGTGA. Trimming left V 5 bases short and J 4 bases short, with 11 bases between. The CDR3 coding sequence is TGTGCCAGCAGCCCCGCCCGGGGCACTGAAGCTTTCTTT. It translates to CASSPARGTEAFF.

The rearrangement joins TRBV7-6 to TRBJ2-7, with TRBD1 identical over 11 bases. This CDR3 spans 15 amino acids. Germline values: CDR1 SGHVS, CDR2 FNYEAQ. J lost 7 bases, V lost 4 bases, and 9 bases had no gene match. The chain's CDR3 is CASSSFGTGGREQYF. The CDR3 DNA is TGTGCCAGCAGCTCATTCGGGACAGGGGGGAGAGAGCAGTACTTC.

V is TRBV5-1 and J is TRBJ2-5; TRBD2 agrees at 7 bases. The junction had 4 bases not matched to a gene; V was cut back by 1 base and J by 1 base. Looked up from germline, CDR1 is SGHRS and CDR2 is YFSETQ. CDR3 size: 15 residues. The CDR3 region has the DNA TGCGCCAGCAGCTTGAGGGCTAGCGGCCAAGAGACCCAGTACTTC. Its protein product is CASSLRASGQETQYF.

The chain is built from TRBV7-9 and TRBJ1-2; 7 positions agree with TRBD1. Unmatched junction bases numbered 6, after V lost 5 bases and J lost 0 bases. The CDR3 has 15 residues. In germline, CDR1 is SEHNR, CDR2 FQNEAQ (reference sequence). CDR3 DNA: TGTGCCAGCAGCCCCCCAGGACAGGCTAACTATGGCTACACCTTC. It translates to CASSPPGQANYGYTF.

V and J are TRBV9 and TRBJ1-2; 9 nucleotides align to TRBD1. Germline V CDR1 and CDR2: SGDLS, YYNGEE. The ends lost 3 bases at V and 2 bases at J; junction bases unmatched: 5. CDR3 length equals 15 residues. The CDR3 here is CASSATGQGNYGYTF. The CDR3 nucleotides are TGTGCCAGCAGCGCGACCGGACAGGGGAACTATGGCTACACCTTC.

The gene calls are TRBV6-5 and TRBJ2-1, with TRBD2 matching 8 bases. This CDR3 has 15 amino acids. The ends lost 4 bases at V and 8 bases at J; junction bases unmatched: 10. Germline CDR1 is MNHEY and CDR2 is SVGAGI. CDR3 loop: CASSSPGTRGDEQFF. In DNA form, the CDR3 reads TGTGCCAGCAGTTCCCCCGGGACTAGAGGTGATGAGCAGTTCTTC.

This chain connects TRBV6-1 to TRBJ2-1; D may be TRBD1 (5 bases). The CDR3 consists of 12 residues. CDR1 is MNHNS, CDR2 SASEGT, per germline. Trimming removed 6 bases from V and 8 bases from J, with 11 bases in between. The DNA of the CDR3 is TGTGCCAGCAGCTACAGGCACCATGAGCAGTTCTTC. It yields the protein CASSYRHHEQFF.

The J gene is TRBJ1-2, the V gene TRBV27; TRBD1 aligns across 8 bases. The CDR3 totals 15 residues. Germline V lookup: CDR1 MNHEY, CDR2 SMNVEV (reference sequence). The V and J ends lost 6 bases and 2 bases, in that order; junction bases with no gene match: 8. CDR3 DNA sequence: TGTGCCAGCAGCCCATGGACAGGGAGGAACTATGGCTACACCTTC. Translating it yields CASSPWTGRNYGYTF.

J is TRBJ1-2 and V is TRBV6-5; TRBD1 aligns across 10 bases. This CDR3 contains 13 residues. The V and J ends lost 6 bases and 8 bases, in that order; junction bases with no gene match: 6. CDR1 is MNHEY and CDR2 is SVGAGI in the germline V gene. This CDR3 reads CASSQRTGGGYTF. The CDR3 coding sequence is TGTGCCAGCAGCCAGCGGACAGGGGGGGGCTACACCTTC.

V and J are TRBV5-1 and TRBJ2-6; TRBD1 might be the D (6 bases). This CDR3 is 15 amino acids long. Looked up from germline, CDR1 is SGHRS and CDR2 is YFSETQ. Trimming removed 0 bases from V and 2 bases from J, with 6 bases in between. The CDR3 DNA reads as TGCGCCAGCAGCTTGGGACAGGCTGGGGCCAACGTCCTGACTTTC. Its protein is CASSLGQAGANVLTF.

This chain connects TRBV6-2 or TRBV6-3 to TRBJ2-2; 12 positions match TRBD2. From germline, CDR1 is MNHEY and CDR2 SVGEGT. The CDR3 is 18 amino acids. The V gene end was trimmed by 2 bases and the J gene end by 2 bases; junction bases not matched to a gene: 6. The CDR3 protein is CASSYLLAGGGNTGELFF. The CDR3 region has the DNA TGTGCCAGCAGTTACCTACTAGCGGGGGGTGGAAACACCGGGGAGCTGTTTTTT.

This clone turned up a few times. The V call is TRBV12-5, the J call TRBJ2-1; no definite D call. Germline V lookup: CDR1 LGHNT, CDR2 FRNRAP. This CDR3 region has 12 residues. V was cut by 1 base and J by 10 bases, with 8 bases left in between. The CDR3 spells CASGLDSLEQFF. CDR3 coding DNA: TGTGCTAGTGGTTTGGACTCCTTAGAGCAGTTCTTC.

The chain is built from TRBV5-1 and TRBJ2-2, with D possibly being TRBD1 (5 bases). Germline values: CDR1 SGHRS, CDR2 YFSETQ. V dropped 2 bases and J dropped 6 bases, with 20 bases sitting between them. The CDR3 is 17 amino acids. This chain's CDR3 is CASSLRPPGIFSGELFF. In DNA form, the CDR3 reads TGCGCCAGCAGCTTAAGGCCCCCAGGGATCTTTTCCGGGGAGCTGTTTTTT.

This clone was found once. CDR3 amino acids: CASRSGRDWYEKLFF. The CDR3 DNA is TGTGCCAGCAGGTCGGGGAGGGACTGGTATGAAAAACTGTTTTTT. This chain joins TRBV7-2 and TRBJ1-4, with a possible D match to TRBD1 (5 bases). The germline V gene encodes CDR1 SGHTA and CDR2 FQGNSA. This CDR3 spans 15 amino acids. Trimming took off 6 bases at V and 6 bases at J, with 17 bases between the two ends.

This clone was seen a handful of times. The rearrangement links TRBV7-3 to TRBJ2-1; possible D gene TRBD1, 6 bases. Germline V gene lookup returns CDR1 SGHTA and CDR2 FQGTGA. Trimming removed 4 bases at V and 0 bases at J, with 7 bases between. The CDR3 covers 14 residues. This chain's CDR3 is CASSSDSSYNEQFF. The CDR3, as DNA: TGTGCCAGCAGCTCGGACAGCTCCTACAATGAGCAGTTCTTC.

V and J are TRBV11-1 and TRBJ1-2; D is perhaps TRBD1 (5 bases). V lost 4 bases and J 8 bases, leaving 11 bases between the germline ends. Germline-derived CDR1 and CDR2 are SGHAT and FQDESV (reference sequence). This CDR3 comprises 12 residues. In DNA form, the CDR3 reads TGTGCCAGCAGCTGGCAGGGAAGCGGCTACACCTTC. Residues: CASSWQGSGYTF.

The V gene is TRBV6-1, the J gene TRBJ2-7, with D hard to call. Germline V gives CDR1 MNHNS, CDR2 SASEGT. This CDR3 has 10 residues. Trimming removed 1 base from V and 13 bases from J, with 8 bases in between. CDR3 bases: TGTGCCAGCAGTGAAGGACACTCTTACTTC. Translated: CASSEGHSYF.

CDR3 loop: CATSAGQGRGETQYF. CDR3 DNA sequence: TGTGCCACCAGTGCTGGACAGGGACGTGGGGAGACCCAGTACTTC. V usage is TRBV24-1 and J usage is TRBJ2-5; 8 bases are shared with TRBD1. This CDR3 region has 15 residues. Germline lookup yields CDR1 KGHDR and CDR2 SFDVKD. With V trimmed by 5 bases and J by 5 bases, 9 bases remained unmatched.